These 30 T cell receptor beta chains were all obtained from the same sample, sequenced in a study of T cell changes during pregnancy in multiple sclerosis. TCRdb's copy holds only in-frame clones and misses some; the assay was immunoSEQ multiplex PCR. This table has around 48,000 clones, just over 85% appearing once. The material sequenced was CD4+ T cells from peripheral blood mononuclear cells, taken in the second trimester of pregnancy. These receptors all stem from a female donor with multiple sclerosis, enrolled in a pregnancy study.

The chain joins TRBV19 to TRBJ1-5; D possibly corresponds to TRBD1 (5 bases). The CDR3 runs to 14 residues. V shed 3 bases and J shed 2 bases, with 8 bases lying between them. CDR1 is LNHDA and CDR2 is SQIVND in the germline V gene (reference sequence). Here the CDR3 DNA reads TGTGCCAGTAGTATCACGGGGGGCAATCAGCCCCAGCATTTT. Amino acids: CASSITGGNQPQHF.

This clone was seen a few times. The V gene is TRBV5-4, the J gene TRBJ1-2; D gene ambiguous. Trimming took off 7 bases at V and 4 bases at J, with 17 bases between the two ends. This CDR3 has 14 residues. The germline CDR1 and CDR2 sequences are SGHNT and YYREEE (reference sequence). The CDR3 nucleotides are TGTGCCAGCCATATCAGTGGAGGCAGCTATGGCTACACCTTC. It yields the protein CASHISGGSYGYTF.

The chain has TRBV2 and TRBJ2-3; 8 bases agree with TRBD2. The CDR3 length is 17 residues. V lost 2 bases to trimming and J lost 5 bases; unmatched junction nucleotides: 12. Germline V gives CDR1 SNHLY, CDR2 FYNNEI. CDR3 residues: CASSEWSSGGTLDTQYF. The CDR3 nucleotides are TGTGCCAGCAGTGAATGGTCGTCGGGAGGGACGCTAGATACGCAGTATTTT. Drawing the rest from reference TRBV2 and TRBJ2-3, the complete variable domain is EPEVTQTPSHQVTQMGQEVILRCVPISNHLYFYWYRQILGQKVEFLVSFYNNEISEKSEIFDDQFSVERPDGSNFTLKIRSTKLEDSAMYFCASSEWSSGGTLDTQYFGPGTRLTVL.

CDR3 DNA sequence: TGTGCCAGCAGCGTAGACAGGGGGCTCGACTATGGCTACACCTTC. Translating gives CASSVDRGLDYGYTF. V gene TRBV9 combines with J gene TRBJ1-2; 9 nucleotides match TRBD1. The junction had 3 bases not matched to a gene; V was cut back by 0 bases and J by 3 bases. The CDR3 is 15 amino acids. Germline values: CDR1 SGDLS, CDR2 YYNGEE.

CDR3 DNA: TGTGCCAGTAGTAACTTCCCTGAGCAGCCCCAGCATTTT. It translates to CASSNFPEQPQHF. The J gene is TRBJ1-5, the V gene TRBV19, with unresolved D. The length of the CDR3 is 13 residues. V lost 4 bases and J lost 7, with 11 bases in between. CDR1 and CDR2 from the germline V gene are LNHDA and SQIVND (reference sequence).

The chain has TRBV10-3 and TRBJ1-1; no firm D call. Germline V lookup: CDR1 ENHRY, CDR2 SYGVKD. There are 13 residues in the CDR3. Between the trimmed V and J ends, which lost 6 bases and 4 bases, there was a span of 12 bases. The DNA of the CDR3 is TGTGCCATCAGCAGCCCGCGAGGCACTGAAGCTTTCTTT. Amino acid sequence: CAISSPRGTEAFF.

The CDR3 region has the DNA TGTGCCAGCAGTGAAGCTACAGGGGGAATTGCGAACATTCAGTACTTC. Amino acids: CASSEATGGIANIQYF. This chain connects TRBV2 to TRBJ2-4; 8 bases align to TRBD1. The CDR3 contains 16 residues. In germline, CDR1 is SNHLY, CDR2 FYNNEI. With V trimmed by 0 bases and J by 7 bases, 8 bases remained unmatched.

This clone was detected only once. This chain connects TRBV4-1 to TRBJ2-7; 7 bases match TRBD1. Per the germline V gene, CDR1 is MGHRA and CDR2 is YSYEKL. The CDR3 covers 13 residues. Losses at the gene ends were 4 bases for V and 5 bases for J; bases not matched to a gene: 5. The CDR3 region is CASSPGTVDEQYF. CDR3 bases: TGCGCCAGCAGCCCCGGGACAGTGGACGAGCAGTACTTC.

This chain uses TRBV29-1 with TRBJ1-3, with D uncertain. Per the germline V gene, CDR1 is SQVTM and CDR2 is ANQGSEA. The CDR3 sequence is 15 residues long. V gave up 5 bases and J gave up 2 bases, with 16 bases separating them. CDR3 nucleotides: TGCAGCGTTTCTGAATTTGACAATCCTGGAAACACCATATATTTT. Its protein product is CSVSEFDNPGNTIYF.

This chain uses TRBV19 with TRBJ2-7; possible D gene TRBD1, 6 bases. The germline V gene encodes CDR1 LNHDA and CDR2 SQIVND (reference sequence). The V end was cut by 0 bases, the J end by 3 bases, with 12 bases between. The CDR3 length is 15 residues. CDR3: CASSIEKGVSYEQYF. CDR3 DNA: TGTGCCAGTAGTATAGAGAAGGGGGTGAGCTACGAGCAGTACTTC.

This clone was observed once. This chain uses TRBV25-1 with TRBJ2-7; 10 nucleotides align to TRBD2. The ends lost 6 bases at V and 3 bases at J; junction bases unmatched: 8. Looked up from germline, CDR1 is MGHDK and CDR2 is SYGVNS. The CDR3 extends over 15 amino acids. CDR3 sequence: CASSASGGGVYEQYF. CDR3 in DNA: TGTGCCAGCAGCGCTAGCGGGGGCGGGGTCTACGAGCAGTACTTC.

The rearrangement uses TRBV5-1 and TRBJ1-4; D not resolved. V was trimmed by 4 bases and J by 0 bases, leaving 13 bases between them. Germline V gene lookup returns CDR1 SGHRS and CDR2 YFSETQ. The CDR3 length is 16 residues. The CDR3 nucleotides read TGCGCCAGCAGCCCTTCAGGTAGATCAACTAATGAAAAACTGTTTTTT. This sequence encodes CASSPSGRSTNEKLFF.

The chain couples TRBV4-3 to TRBJ1-6; D call uncertain. The CDR3 runs 14 residues. Germline CDR1 reads LGHNA; CDR2 reads YSLEER. V lost 1 base, J lost 11 bases, and 12 bases lay in between. CDR3 nucleotides: TGCGCCAGCAGCCAAGTCTGGGCGGGAGCACCCCTCCACTTT. As protein: CASSQVWAGAPLHF.

J is TRBJ2-1 and V is TRBV5-5; D not certain. Germline CDR1 and CDR2: SGHKS and YYEKEE (reference sequence). V was pared by 0 bases and J by 8 bases, with 12 bases between. CDR3 length: 14 residues. The CDR3 DNA sequence: TGTGCCAGCAGCTTGGTGGCAGGAAAAGATGAGCAGTTCTTC. This gives the protein CASSLVAGKDEQFF.

In this sample, this clone turned up once. The CDR3 bases are TGTGCCAGCAGTGACGAAATAGAGGCCAATGAGCAGTTCTTC. It encodes CASSDEIEANEQFF. The rearrangement links TRBV25-1 to TRBJ2-1; no reliable D call. The germline V gene encodes CDR1 MGHDK and CDR2 SYGVNS. The CDR3 is 14 residues long. Trimming left V 3 bases short and J 6 bases short, with 12 bases between. The full variable domain, completed using reference TRBV25-1 and TRBJ2-1, is EADIYQTPRYLVIGTGKKITLECSQTMGHDKMYWYQQDPGMELHLIHYSYGVNSTEKGDLSSESTVSRIRTEHFPLTLESARPSHTSQYLCASSDEIEANEQFFGPGTRLTVL.

As regards this clone: At one end, the junction sequence differs from germline, possibly due to a read error. The V and J genes are TRBV5-1 and TRBJ2-7; TRBD2 agrees at 10 bases. From germline, CDR1 is SGHRS and CDR2 YFSETQ. The CDR3 loop spans 16 amino acids. In DNA, the CDR3 is TGCGCCAGCAGGTTGGCCCTAGCGGGAGTCTCCTACGAGCAGTACTTC. It yields the protein CASRLALAGVSYEQYF.

V is TRBV29-1 and J is TRBJ2-1; 9 nucleotides match TRBD1. CDR3 length equals 13 residues. Germline CDR1 reads SQVTM; CDR2 reads ANQGSEA. The ends lost 2 bases at V and 7 bases at J; junction bases unmatched: 3. In DNA form, the CDR3 reads TGCAGCGTTGAACTACAGGGGGCAAATGAGCAGTTCTTC. Translated: CSVELQGANEQFF.

This clone was detected a few times. This sequence joins TRBV5-4 and TRBJ2-3; TRBD2 aligns across 12 bases. The CDR3 length is 16 residues. V lost 4 bases and J lost 5; bases outside the gene matches: 8. CDR1 is SGHNT, CDR2 YYREEE, per germline (reference sequence). The CDR3 DNA reads TGTGCCAGCAGCACGACTAGCGGGAGTGGTGGAGATACGCAGTATTTT. Protein product: CASSTTSGSGGDTQYF.

A word on this clone: The sample holds other DNA sequences that translate to the same CDR3. The chain joins TRBV30 to TRBJ1-2; D remains unclear. V was pared by 5 bases and J by 8 bases, with 27 bases between. Germline CDR1 GTSNPN, CDR2 SVGIG (reference sequence). This CDR3 contains 16 residues. Written as DNA, the CDR3 is TGTGCCTGGTCGGGGTTGGGGTCCGAAGGACGGGGAGGCTACACCTTC. Translated: CAWSGLGSEGRGGYTF.

The chain has TRBV9 and TRBJ2-7; TRBD2 aligns across 10 bases. The CDR3 loop spans 16 amino acids. J gave up 3 bases and V 4 bases, and 10 bases lay outside the gene matches. CDR1 and CDR2 (germline): SGDLS, YYNGEE. In nucleotides, the CDR3 is TGTGCCAGCAGCCCAGGGCTAGCGGGAGAGTTCTACGAGCAGTACTTC. Its protein is CASSPGLAGEFYEQYF.

This CDR3 reads CAIRGGEGTEAFF. CDR3 coding DNA: TGTGCCATCAGAGGTGGGGAGGGGACTGAAGCTTTCTTT. This chain links TRBV6-5 with TRBJ1-1; possible D gene TRBD1, 5 bases. Trimming removed 10 bases from V and 5 bases from J, with 17 bases in between. CDR1 and CDR2 from the germline V gene are MNHEY and SVGAGI. The CDR3 is 13 residues long.

V usage is TRBV4-3 and J usage is TRBJ2-3; 9 bases agree with TRBD2. The CDR3 totals 15 residues. Germline trimming cut 1 base from V and 4 bases from J; bases unmatched to any gene: 3. Germline V gene data show CDR1 as LGHNA and CDR2 as YSLEER. This CDR3 reads CASSQGAGGADTQYF. The CDR3 coding sequence is TGCGCCAGCAGCCAAGGCGCGGGAGGGGCAGATACGCAGTATTTT.

V is TRBV14 and J is TRBJ2-7; D gene ambiguous. Trimming took 4 bases from V and 6 from J, leaving 10 bases between them. The germline V gene has CDR1 SGHDN and CDR2 FVKESK. CDR3 length: 12 amino acids. The CDR3 reads CASSPQPGEQYF. The CDR3 nucleotides read TGTGCCAGCAGCCCCCAGCCGGGCGAGCAGTACTTC. Complete variable domain (other parts from reference TRBV14 and TRBJ2-7): EAGVTQFPSHSVIEKGQTVTLRCDPISGHDNLYWYRRVMGKEIKFLLHFVKESKQDESGMPNNRFLAERTGGTYSTLKVQPAELEDSGVYFCASSPQPGEQYFGPGTRLTVT.

V and J are TRBV19 and TRBJ1-1; weak D call: TRBD1 (5 bases). This CDR3 is built from 15 residues. The germline V and J ends were trimmed by 8 bases and 5 bases, with 21 bases remaining between them. The V gene's germline CDR1 is LNHDA and CDR2 SQIVND (reference sequence). CDR3 in amino acids: CASSLAGSLGTEAFF. CDR3 nucleotide sequence: TGTGCCAGTTCCCTGGCAGGGTCTTTAGGAACTGAAGCTTTCTTT.

About this clone itself: Other DNA sequences within the sample encode an identical CDR3. The J gene is TRBJ2-7, the V gene TRBV28; tentatively, D is TRBD2 (6 bases). Germline V gives CDR1 MDHEN, CDR2 SYDVKM. Trimming took off 4 bases at V and 0 bases at J, with 13 bases between the two ends. This CDR3 is 15 amino acids long. CDR3 in DNA: TGTGCCAGCAGTTCACGGGGGTCATACTCCTACGAGCAGTACTTC. The encoded protein is CASSSRGSYSYEQYF.

The rearrangement uses TRBV5-1 and TRBJ1-1; TRBD1 is a possible D gene (6 bases). Trimming shortened V by 1 base and J by 1 base, and 11 bases separated the two germline ends. CDR3 length: 15 residues. Germline V gives CDR1 SGHRS, CDR2 YFSETQ. Here the CDR3 DNA reads TGCGCCAGCAGCTTGTTGCAGGGGTCGAACACTGAAGCTTTCTTT. Translation: CASSLLQGSNTEAFF.

The rearrangement links TRBV7-3 to TRBJ1-2, with 8 bases aligning to TRBD1. Germline CDR1 SGHTA, CDR2 FQGTGA. There are 14 residues in the CDR3. J gave up 5 bases and V 2 bases, and 4 bases lay outside the gene matches. Here the CDR3 DNA reads TGTGCCAGCAGCTTAGGACAGGGCGGGTATGGCTACACCTTC. Protein sequence: CASSLGQGGYGYTF.

The CDR3 sequence is CASSQDQQGPNVKNIQYF. CDR3 DNA sequence: TGCGCCAGCAGCCAAGATCAGCAGGGTCCGAACGTCAAAAACATTCAGTACTTC. The rearrangement links TRBV4-1 to TRBJ2-4; D is perhaps TRBD1 (5 bases). V gave up 0 bases and J gave up 3 bases, with 18 bases separating them. In germline, CDR1 is MGHRA, CDR2 YSYEKL. This CDR3 is 18 amino acids long.

The chain carries TRBV19 and TRBJ2-3; 11 bases are a match to TRBD2. V lost 3 bases and J lost 0; bases outside the gene matches: 5. This CDR3 comprises 17 residues. Germline loops: CDR1 LNHDA, CDR2 SQIVND (reference sequence). CDR3 protein: CASSILTSGASTDTQYF. Here the CDR3 DNA reads TGTGCCAGTAGTATTCTGACTAGCGGGGCTAGCACAGATACGCAGTATTTT.

The chain has TRBV12-5 and TRBJ2-7; TRBD1 matches 9 bases. Germline V gene lookup returns CDR1 LGHNT and CDR2 FRNRAP. The V and J ends lost 6 bases and 3 bases, in that order; junction bases with no gene match: 12. The CDR3 consists of 16 residues. The CDR3 protein is CASGIDPGQGVYEQYF. The DNA of the CDR3 is TGTGCTAGTGGGATTGACCCGGGACAGGGAGTCTACGAGCAGTACTTC.